A single sample gave rise to the 16 T cell receptor beta chains below, sequenced in a study of shared clonotypes between healthy human individuals. Only in-frame clones appear in the TCRdb table, and some are missing; sequencing was by immunoSEQ multiplex PCR. The sample lists more than 2 million clones; 80% to 95% were seen once. CD45RO-negative cells were positively selected for CCR7, leaving out terminally differentiated effector memory CD45RA+ cells. The sequenced sample was naive CD8+ T cells from PBMCs. The receptors shown here come from a man between 18 and 35 years old in good health. Some clones in this sample may be carry-over from other donors' samples.

The V gene is TRBV27, the J gene TRBJ2-7; TRBD2 might be the D (5 bases). This CDR3 is 15 amino acids long. V was clipped by 3 bases and J by 5 bases, with 17 bases between them. Germline CDR1 and CDR2: MNHEY and SMNVEV (reference sequence). CDR3 nucleotides: TGTGCCAGCAGTTTTTATCCAATCGAGCGGAACGAGCAGTACTTC. Protein product: CASSFYPIERNEQYF.

The chain uses TRBV6-1 and TRBJ1-4; no clear D. V shed 2 bases and J shed 4 bases, with 17 bases lying between them. Germline V gives CDR1 MNHNS, CDR2 SASEGT. This CDR3 comprises 17 residues. This chain's CDR3 is CASSEHATHSLNEKLFF. For the CDR3, the DNA is TGTGCCAGCAGTGAACATGCCACTCACAGCCTTAATGAAAAACTGTTTTTT.

This clone was seen only a few times. This specimen includes other DNA sequences encoding the same CDR3. This CDR3 is CASSVGGLLSYEQYF. DNA for the CDR3: TGTGCCAGCAGCGTAGGGGGACTGCTCTCCTACGAGCAGTACTTC. The chain couples TRBV9 to TRBJ2-7, with D possibly being TRBD2 (6 bases). The CDR3 has 15 amino acids. CDR1 SGDLS and CDR2 YYNGEE come from the germline V gene. Between the trimmed V and J ends, which lost 0 bases and 0 bases, there was a span of 10 bases.

V and J are TRBV9 and TRBJ1-2; TRBD1 aligns across 9 bases. CDR1 is SGDLS and CDR2 is YYNGEE in the germline V gene. The CDR3 covers 17 residues. Trimming cost V 3 bases and J 8 bases; bases outside gene matches: 17. The CDR3 nucleotides are TGTGCCAGCAGCGGGGGGGGACAGGGTTCCCTACCTAAAGGCTACACCTTC. Encoded protein: CASSGGGQGSLPKGYTF.

The chain is built from TRBV29-1 and TRBJ1-1; the D gene is possibly TRBD1 (5 bases). CDR3 length: 10 residues. From germline, CDR1 is SQVTM and CDR2 ANQGSEA. Trimming removed 6 bases from V and 6 bases from J, with 8 bases in between. The CDR3 spells CSVRDSEAFF. The CDR3 DNA reads TGCAGCGTCCGGGACTCTGAAGCTTTCTTT.

The chain employs TRBV10-2 and TRBJ2-1; D is unclear. Germline V gene data show CDR1 as WSHSY and CDR2 as SAAADI. The length of the CDR3 is 16 residues. Trimming removed 0 bases from V and 0 bases from J, with 9 bases in between. The CDR3 loop is CASSESWKSSYNEQFF. The DNA for the CDR3 is TGCGCCAGCAGTGAGTCTTGGAAAAGCTCCTACAATGAGCAGTTCTTC.

About this clone: The sample has other DNA sequences that encode this CDR3 too. The chain employs TRBV5-6 and TRBJ2-7, with a weak D call TRBD2 (6 bases). This CDR3 has 12 residues. Germline CDR1 reads SGHDT; CDR2 reads YYEEEE. The germline V and J ends were trimmed by 5 bases and 3 bases, with 9 bases remaining between them. The CDR3 loop reads CASSAGGYEQYF. The DNA of the CDR3 is TGTGCCAGCAGTGCCGGGGGCTACGAGCAGTACTTC.

V usage is TRBV28 and J usage is TRBJ1-2; no reliable D call. Trimming pared 5 bases from V and 8 bases from J, leaving 12 bases between. This CDR3 spans 12 amino acids. Germline lookup yields CDR1 MDHEN and CDR2 SYDVKM. The CDR3 here is CASSPGHEGYTF. The CDR3 DNA sequence: TGTGCCAGCAGTCCGGGTCATGAGGGCTACACCTTC.

For this clone: Other DNA sequences in the same sample also yield this CDR3. The J gene is TRBJ1-5, the V gene TRBV9; 8 bases line up with TRBD1. The V and J ends lost 0 bases and 7 bases, in that order; junction bases with no gene match: 3. Looked up from germline, CDR1 is SGDLS and CDR2 is YYNGEE. The CDR3 runs 14 residues. The CDR3 nucleotides are TGTGCCAGCAGCGTAGGAGGGACAGGCCAGCCCCAGCATTTT. Protein sequence: CASSVGGTGQPQHF.

The chain uses TRBV7-9 and TRBJ2-3, with TRBD2 as a possible D gene (7 bases). The CDR3 covers 16 residues. The ends were cut back, 7 bases at V and 0 bases at J, with 17 bases in the middle. Germline lookup yields CDR1 SEHNR and CDR2 FQNEAQ (reference sequence). This CDR3 is CASTHRGAESTDTQYF. CDR3 sequence (DNA): TGTGCCAGCACCCATCGGGGGGCAGAGAGCACAGATACGCAGTATTTT.

The chain is built from TRBV9 and TRBJ2-2; 9 bases map to TRBD2. The germline V gene encodes CDR1 SGDLS and CDR2 YYNGEE. The CDR3 totals 15 residues. The junction had 3 bases not matched to a gene; V was cut back by 1 base and J by 5 bases. The CDR3 DNA follows: TGTGCCAGCAGCGTAATGACTAGCGGTACCGGGGAGCTGTTTTTT. Amino acid sequence: CASSVMTSGTGELFF.

In regard to this clone: Other nucleotide sequences from this sample produce the same CDR3. The V call is TRBV9, the J call TRBJ2-2, with TRBD2 as a possible D gene (6 bases). Germline CDR1 SGDLS, CDR2 YYNGEE. The CDR3 runs to 12 residues. Trimming pared 4 bases from V and 8 bases from J, leaving 9 bases between. Here the CDR3 reads CASSRGTGELFF. The CDR3 DNA sequence: TGTGCCAGCAGCCGGGGGACGGGGGAGCTGTTTTTT.

The chain recombines TRBV7-7 with TRBJ2-7; TRBD2 is a possible D gene (6 bases). V lost 11 bases and J 0 bases, leaving 14 bases between the germline ends. The CDR3 length is 13 residues. CDR1 is SSHAT, CDR2 FNYEAQ, per germline (reference sequence). The CDR3 nucleotides are TGTGCCTGTTGGGGGGAGCTCTCCTACGAGCAGTACTTC. Translated, it gives CACWGELSYEQYF.

This chain connects TRBV27 to TRBJ2-7; tentatively, D is TRBD1 (5 bases). The CDR3 has 14 residues. V lost 3 bases to trimming and J lost 5 bases, with 14 bases between them. CDR1 and CDR2 (germline): MNHEY, SMNVEV (reference sequence). The CDR3 DNA sequence: TGTGCCAGCAGTTTGAGGTCAGGGTGGAACGAGCAGTACTTC. This sequence encodes CASSLRSGWNEQYF.

On this clone: At one of its ends the junction is not consistent with the germline gene, which may arise from a read error. This rearrangement joins TRBV14 to TRBJ2-7, with 8 bases aligning to TRBD2. Germline V gene sequence: CDR1 SGHDN, CDR2 FVKESK. The length of the CDR3 is 14 residues. The CDR3 DNA sequence: TGTGCCAGCAGCCGCGGGGGGCATGGCTACGAGCAGTACTTT. Amino acids: CASSRGGHGYEQYF.

This clone showed up just once. The chain couples TRBV7-3 to TRBJ2-7; TRBD2 agrees at 7 bases. Germline V lookup: CDR1 SGHTA, CDR2 FQGTGA. This CDR3 region has 15 residues. Trimming took 5 bases from V and 2 from J; bases not matched to a gene: 9. This chain's CDR3 is CASSVGSSGTYEQYF. CDR3 coding DNA: TGTGCCAGCAGCGTAGGGTCTAGCGGTACCTACGAGCAGTACTTC.